This TCR beta chain is from a study of identical twins. There are many counts of this clonotype. The CDR3 totals 14 residues. V lost 4 bases, J lost 2 bases, and 5 bases stayed unmatched. The germline V gene has CDR1 DFQATT and CDR2 SNEGSKA (reference sequence). TCRdb independently ran MiXCR on the 5' RACE reads; one entry per CDR3 protein. The profile shows roughly 290,000 distinct CDR3 sequences, less than 9.5% of them singletons. This sample also belongs to another study, concerning yellow fever vaccine responses in identical twins.

The chain couples TRBV20-1 to TRBJ2-7, with TRBD2 matching over 10 bases. The material sequenced was CD8+ T cells sorted from blood. This TCR was sampled from a woman between 18 and 29 years old in good health. CDR3 protein: CSAIGLAGAYEQYF. CDR3 sequence (DNA): TGCAGTGCTATTGGGCTAGCGGGGGCCTACGAGCAGTACTTC.